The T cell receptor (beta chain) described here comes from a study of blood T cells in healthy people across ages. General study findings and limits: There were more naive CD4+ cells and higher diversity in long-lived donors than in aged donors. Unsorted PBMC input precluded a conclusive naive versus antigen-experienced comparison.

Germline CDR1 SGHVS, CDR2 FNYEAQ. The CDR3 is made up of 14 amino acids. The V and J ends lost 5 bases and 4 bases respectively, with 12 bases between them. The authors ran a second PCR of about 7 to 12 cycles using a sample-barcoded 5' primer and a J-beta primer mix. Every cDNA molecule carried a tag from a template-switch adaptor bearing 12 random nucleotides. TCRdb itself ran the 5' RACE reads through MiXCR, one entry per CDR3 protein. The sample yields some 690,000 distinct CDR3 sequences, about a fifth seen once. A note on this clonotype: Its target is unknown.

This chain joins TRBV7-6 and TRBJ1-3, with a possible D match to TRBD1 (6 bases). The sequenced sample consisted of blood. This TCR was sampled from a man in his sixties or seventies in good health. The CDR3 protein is CASSTGQLGNTIYF. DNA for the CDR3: TGTGCCAGCAGCACCGGACAGCTCGGAAACACCATATATTTT.